These 24 T cell receptor beta chains originate from one sample sequenced in a study of CD8 T cells in Susac syndrome. With random hexamers, roughly 0.45 to 1 ug RNA was reverse transcribed. MiXCR, applied by TCRdb to the immunoSEQ multiplex PCR reads, yields one record per CDR3 protein. Altogether some 150,000 distinct CDR3 sequences are present, 95% to 96% being singletons, with the ten largest covering roughly 0.15%. The specimen was CD8+ T cells from PBMCs. Receptors were obtained from a human donor with multiple sclerosis.

V and J are TRBV7-9 and TRBJ2-3; 9 bases fit TRBD2. Germline CDR1 reads SEHNR; CDR2 reads FQNEAQ (reference sequence). The J segment lost 6 bases and the V segment lost 5 bases, leaving 6 bases of the junction unmatched. This CDR3 has 14 residues. The CDR3, as DNA: TGTGCCAGCAGCCCCGAGCTAGCGGGGGATACGCAGTATTTT. Protein sequence: CASSPELAGDTQYF.

The chain has TRBV27 and TRBJ2-3; TRBD1 matches 7 bases. The J segment lost 2 bases and the V segment lost 3 bases, leaving 8 bases of the junction unmatched. The CDR3 has 16 residues. The germline V gene has CDR1 MNHEY and CDR2 SMNVEV (reference sequence). The CDR3 coding sequence is TGTGCCAGCAGTTTCTACCGCAGGGGGACCACAGATACGCAGTATTTT. This codes for CASSFYRRGTTDTQYF.

The CDR3 loop reads CASSLAPTANYEQYF. The CDR3 DNA follows: TGTGCCAGCAGCTTAGCCCCGACAGCAAACTACGAGCAGTACTTC. This chain links TRBV7-9 with TRBJ2-7, with TRBD1 as a possible D gene (5 bases). The CDR3 consists of 15 residues. Germline loops: CDR1 SEHNR, CDR2 FQNEAQ (reference sequence). Trimming shortened V by 0 bases and J by 3 bases, and 12 bases separated the two germline ends. The full variable domain, its missing parts supplied by reference TRBV7-9 and TRBJ2-7, is DTGVSQNPRHKITKRGQNVTFRCDPISEHNRLYWYRQTLGQGPEFLTYFQNEAQLEKSRLLSDRFSAERPKGSFSTLEIQRTEQGDSAMYLCASSLAPTANYEQYFGPGTRLTVT.

For the CDR3, the DNA is TGCAGCGCTGAGGGGGCAGGGGCCACAGATACGCAGTATTTT. Protein product: CSAEGAGATDTQYF. The chain combines TRBV29-1 with TRBJ2-3; TRBD1 aligns across 7 bases. This CDR3 is 14 amino acids long. V shed 7 bases and J 2 bases; nucleotides not matched to a gene: 9. Germline V gives CDR1 SQVTM, CDR2 ANQGSEA.

This chain connects TRBV3-1 to TRBJ2-3, with D unresolved. CDR1 LGHDT and CDR2 YNNKEL come from the germline V gene (reference sequence). V lost 0 bases and J lost 5, with 6 bases in between. The CDR3 runs to 13 residues. CDR3 amino acids: CASSQDTGDTQYF. In DNA, the CDR3 is TGTGCCAGCAGCCAAGATACCGGAGATACGCAGTATTTT.

This sequence joins TRBV29-1 and TRBJ2-7; 7 bases map to TRBD1. With V trimmed by 4 bases and J by 0 bases, 3 bases remained unmatched. The CDR3 spans 13 residues. The germline gives CDR1 SQVTM, CDR2 ANQGSEA. The CDR3 is CSVATGSSYEQYF. CDR3 sequence (DNA): TGCAGCGTTGCGACAGGGAGCTCCTACGAGCAGTACTTC.

The V gene is TRBV11-2, the J gene TRBJ1-6; a possible D gene is TRBD1 (5 bases). The V and J ends lost 5 bases and 8 bases respectively, with 19 bases between them. The germline CDR1 and CDR2 sequences are SGHAT and FQNNGV. The CDR3 totals 16 residues. CDR3 sequence: CASSPPALGRDSPLHF. CDR3 coding DNA: TGTGCCAGCAGCCCCCCGGCTTTGGGGCGGGATTCACCCCTCCACTTT.

The CDR3 reads CASSQGKGWGYTF. The CDR3 coding sequence is TGTGCCAGCAGCCAAGGGAAGGGATGGGGCTACACCTTC. This sequence joins TRBV4-2 and TRBJ1-2; D ambiguous. This CDR3 region has 13 residues. Trimming pared 1 base from V and 8 bases from J, leaving 11 bases between. CDR1 is LGHNA, CDR2 YNFKEQ, per germline.

The chain uses TRBV6-1 and TRBJ2-1; weak D call: TRBD2 (6 bases). Trimming shortened V by 7 bases and J by 8 bases, and 24 bases separated the two germline ends. The V gene's germline CDR1 is MNHNS and CDR2 SASEGT. This CDR3 is built from 16 residues. As DNA, the CDR3 is TGTGCCAGCACCACCGGAAGATGGACTATCGAGGATGAGCAGTTCTTC. The encoded protein is CASTTGRWTIEDEQFF.

J is TRBJ2-1 and V is TRBV19; 10 nucleotides agree with TRBD1. This CDR3 is built from 15 residues. CDR1 is LNHDA, CDR2 SQIVND, per germline (reference sequence). V lost 8 bases, J lost 8 bases, and 12 bases stayed unmatched. CDR3 region: CASAPGTGVGYEQFF. The CDR3 DNA reads TGTGCCAGTGCTCCCGGGACAGGGGTGGGATATGAGCAGTTCTTC.

The chain joins TRBV3-1 to TRBJ1-2; 9 nucleotides match TRBD1. V trimming: 5 bases; J trimming: 4 bases; junction bases outside the gene matches: 8. The CDR3 spans 15 residues. CDR1 is LGHDT and CDR2 is YNNKEL in the germline V gene (reference sequence). CDR3 sequence reads: CASSSGTGPSYGYTF. CDR3 sequence (DNA): TGTGCCAGCAGCTCCGGGACAGGGCCTTCCTATGGCTACACCTTC.

This clonotype was picked up one time. The chain joins TRBV20-1 to TRBJ2-1; weak D call: TRBD2 (6 bases). The CDR3 contains 14 residues. CDR1 is DFQATT and CDR2 is SNEGSKA in the germline V gene (reference sequence). V lost 4 bases and J lost 10, with 20 bases in between. CDR3 DNA sequence: TGCAGTGCTACAGACCCCGGGACTCCCTGGGAGCAGTTCTTC. Protein sequence: CSATDPGTPWEQFF.

This chain links TRBV20-1 with TRBJ2-1; D is possibly TRBD1 or TRBD2 (5 bases each). Germline assignment: CDR1 DFQATT and CDR2 SNEGSKA (reference sequence). V dropped 7 bases and J dropped 6 bases, with 19 bases sitting between them. CDR3 size: 14 residues. In nucleotides, the CDR3 is TGCAGTGGAAGGGGCCCAAAGGGACCCAATGAGCAGTTCTTC. Residues: CSGRGPKGPNEQFF.

The chain carries TRBV7-9 and TRBJ2-7, with a possible D match to TRBD1 (5 bases). Trimming shortened V by 4 bases and J by 3 bases, and 10 bases separated the two germline ends. The length of the CDR3 is 13 residues. The germline V gene encodes CDR1 SEHNR and CDR2 FQNEAQ (reference sequence). The CDR3 sequence is CASSSRQNYEQYF. DNA for the CDR3: TGTGCCAGCAGCTCTCGACAGAACTACGAGCAGTACTTC.

In this sample, this clonotype turned up once. The chain couples TRBV11-1 to TRBJ1-6, with 9 bases lining up with TRBD1. CDR3 size: 15 residues. CDR1 SGHAT and CDR2 FQDESV come from the germline V gene (reference sequence). V trimming: 4 bases; J trimming: 6 bases; junction bases outside the gene matches: 4. The CDR3 DNA is TGTGCCAGCAGCTGGACAGGGGACGGTAATTCACCCCTCCACTTT. It encodes CASSWTGDGNSPLHF.

The rearrangement links TRBV4-1 to TRBJ1-6; no firm D call. CDR1 is MGHRA and CDR2 is YSYEKL in the germline V gene. CDR3 length: 16 residues. Trimming removed 6 bases from V and 0 bases from J, with 12 bases in between. The CDR3 spells CASRPTAVSYNSPLHF. The CDR3 coding sequence is TGCGCCAGCAGGCCCACCGCCGTCTCCTATAATTCACCCCTCCACTTT.

The rearrangement joins TRBV20-1 to TRBJ2-1, with 15 bases aligning to TRBD2. Germline CDR1 is DFQATT and CDR2 is SNEGSKA (reference sequence). V lost 7 bases to trimming and J lost 0 bases; unmatched junction nucleotides: 10. The CDR3 is 18 amino acids. The CDR3, as DNA: TGCAGTGTTCCGGGACTAGCGGGGGGCCTAAGCTCCTACAATGAGCAGTTCTTC. Amino acids: CSVPGLAGGLSSYNEQFF.

The gene calls are TRBV3-1 and TRBJ1-4; no clear D. CDR3 length: 15 residues. Germline CDR1 is LGHDT and CDR2 is YNNKEL (reference sequence). V dropped 0 bases and J dropped 8 bases, with 13 bases sitting between them. As DNA, the CDR3 is TGTGCCAGCAGCCAAGAGGATTGGGGTCGAGAAAAACTGTTTTTT. Its translation: CASSQEDWGREKLFF.

The chain recombines TRBV30 with TRBJ1-1; D is ambiguous. The CDR3 runs to 13 residues. Germline CDR1 and CDR2: GTSNPN and SVGIG (reference sequence). V was pared by 0 bases and J by 3 bases, with 8 bases between. The CDR3 spells CAWSVHGDTEAFF. CDR3 nucleotide sequence: TGTGCCTGGAGTGTACACGGAGACACTGAAGCTTTCTTT.

The genes are TRBV27 and TRBJ2-7; 10 positions match TRBD1. The CDR3 sequence is 15 residues long. From germline, CDR1 is MNHEY and CDR2 SMNVEV (reference sequence). With V trimmed by 4 bases and J by 3 bases, 6 bases remained unmatched. This CDR3 is CASSWTGGQIYEQYF. The CDR3 nucleotides are TGTGCCAGCAGTTGGACAGGGGGACAAATCTACGAGCAGTACTTC.

This rearrangement joins TRBV3-1 to TRBJ2-5; D remains ambiguous. Trimming pared 4 bases from V and 5 bases from J, leaving 11 bases between. The CDR3 is 13 residues long. From germline, CDR1 is LGHDT and CDR2 YNNKEL (reference sequence). The CDR3, as DNA: TGTGCCAGCAGCCGTTCCCTAGTGGAGACCCAGTACTTC. Residues: CASSRSLVETQYF.

This chain connects TRBV19 to TRBJ2-3; TRBD2 matches 9 bases. CDR3 length equals 17 residues. Germline-derived CDR1 and CDR2 are LNHDA and SQIVND (reference sequence). The V segment lost 2 bases and the J segment 0 bases; nucleotides outside the gene matches: 6. The CDR3 nucleotides are TGTGCCAGTAGTATAAGGGGACTAGCCGAGAGCACAGATACGCAGTATTTT. Translation gives CASSIRGLAESTDTQYF.

The rearrangement joins TRBV20-1 to TRBJ2-7, with D possibly TRBD1 on 6 matching bases. CDR1 is DFQATT, CDR2 SNEGSKA, per germline (reference sequence). Trimming pared 6 bases from V and 2 bases from J, leaving 14 bases between. This CDR3 is built from 13 residues. Here the CDR3 reads CSALRDKAYEQYV. The CDR3 DNA follows: TGCAGTGCCCTCCGGGACAAAGCCTACGAGCAGTACGTC.

The chain uses TRBV12-3 or TRBV12-4 and TRBJ2-7; D perhaps matches TRBD1 (5 bases). The CDR3 is made up of 13 amino acids. Trimming pared 8 bases from V and 4 bases from J, leaving 15 bases between. CDR3 sequence: CASSAGSMYEQYF. The CDR3 DNA follows: TGTGCCAGCTCGGCAGGGTCCATGTACGAGCAGTACTTC.